The rows below give T cell receptor beta chains drawn from one sample of a study of cytomegalovirus exposure and HLA in healthy donors. The method was immunoSEQ multiplex PCR; TCRdb's version includes in-frame clones alone and lacks a portion of them. The table shows about 150,000 clones, with around four fifths occurring only once. The sequenced material came from PBMCs. The receptors come from a man aged 30-40 years in good health. Each CDR3 is given with its conserved first and last residue. A D gene is named only where the DNA matches it firmly. Size tells how often a clone was seen (once, few, many) or the class of an expanded clone, and some rows leave it out.

D,size,V,J,CDR3,DNA
TRBD2,-,TRBV5-1,TRBJ2-1,CATSGGRHNEQFF,TGCGCCACCTCGGGAGGTCGACACAATGAGCAGTTCTTC
-,few,TRBV9,TRBJ2-7,CASGMDRGGYEQYF,TGTGCCAGCGGAATGGACAGAGGCGGCTACGAGCAGTACTTC
-,-,TRBV18,TRBJ1-5,CASSQAGQPQHF,TGTGCCAGCTCGCAAGCTGGTCAGCCCCAGCATTTT
-,-,TRBV19,TRBJ1-4,CASAWGEEGEKLFF,TGTGCCAGTGCCTGGGGAGAAGAGGGTGAAAAACTGTTTTTT
-,-,TRBV19,TRBJ2-1,CASSIRQGHFSYNEQFF,TGTGCCAGTAGTATTCGGCAGGGCCATTTCTCCTACAATGAGCAGTTCTTC
TRBD2,few,TRBV4-1,TRBJ2-3,CASSQEPGGPTDTQYF,TGCGCCAGCAGCCAAGAGCCGGGAGGGCCAACAGATACGCAGTATTTT
-,-,TRBV18,TRBJ2-2,CASSPREAAGELFF,TGTGCCAGCTCACCGCGCGAGGCGGCCGGGGAGCTGTTTTTT
TRBD2,-,TRBV30,TRBJ2-7,CAWRSGSSYEQYF,TGTGCCTGGCGTAGCGGGAGCTCCTACGAGCAGTACTTC
-,few,TRBV6-1,TRBJ2-7,CASSELAGPGEQYF,TGTGCCAGCAGTGAATTGGCAGGGCCGGGCGAGCAGTACTTC
-,-,TRBV5-1,TRBJ2-7,CASRTNRNRAAYEQYF,TGCGCCAGCAGGACCAACCGAAACAGGGCCGCCTACGAGCAGTACTTC
TRBD1,-,TRBV19,TRBJ1-4,CASSTGQAGNEKLFF,TGTGCCAGTAGTACCGGACAGGCGGGTAATGAAAAACTGTTTTTT
-,-,TRBV6-5,TRBJ2-7,CASRTGNYEQYF,TGTGCCAGCAGAACGGGAAACTACGAGCAGTACTTC
-,-,TRBV10-1,TRBJ1-2,CASSEDESYGYTF,TGCGCCAGCAGTGAGGATGAGAGCTATGGCTACACCTTC
TRBD2,-,TRBV7-9,TRBJ2-3,CASLPRLAGSTDTQYF,TGTGCCAGCTTGCCTCGACTAGCGGGGTCCACAGATACGCAGTATTTT
TRBD1,-,TRBV6-5,TRBJ2-7,CASSRYDRDSYEQYF,TGTGCCAGCAGTCGATACGACAGGGACTCCTACGAGCAGTACTTC
-,-,TRBV6-1,TRBJ1-5,CASSETGTQHF,TGTGCCAGCAGTGAAACGGGTACCCAGCATTTT
-,-,TRBV7-9,TRBJ1-1,CASSLDRDTEAFF,TGTGCCAGCAGCTTAGACCGAGACACTGAAGCTTTCTTT
-,-,TRBV10-1,TRBJ2-1,CASNTLLAQRSYNEQFF,TGCGCCAGCAATACCCTTCTAGCGCAACGATCCTACAATGAGCAGTTCTTC
TRBD2,few,TRBV6-5,TRBJ2-1,CASSSGGRLNEQFF,TGTGCCAGCAGTTCCGGCGGGAGGTTGAATGAGCAGTTCTTC
TRBD2,-,TRBV7-9,TRBJ2-1,CASSPPAGVDEQFF,TGTGCCAGCAGCCCCCCAGCGGGAGTCGATGAGCAGTTCTTC
TRBD1,-,TRBV2,TRBJ2-7,CASSQYRGANEQYF,TGTGCCAGCAGCCAATACAGGGGGGCCAACGAGCAGTACTTC
-,-,TRBV28,TRBJ2-7,CASGSTYEQYF,TGTGCCAGCGGCAGTACCTACGAGCAGTACTTC
-,few,TRBV7-9,TRBJ2-1,CASSPRRGKYNEQFF,TGTGCCAGCAGCCCACGTAGGGGAAAATACAATGAGCAGTTCTTC
TRBD2,-,TRBV11-2,TRBJ2-1,CASSSSGVYNEQFF,TGTGCCAGCAGCTCTAGCGGGGTCTACAATGAGCAGTTCTTC
TRBD2,-,TRBV19,TRBJ2-1,CASSLAGTSGKNEQFF,TGTGCCAGTAGTCTCGCCGGGACTAGCGGGAAGAATGAGCAGTTCTTC
-,-,TRBV10-3,TRBJ1-1,CATAQGMGGAFF,TGTGCCACAGCCCAGGGGATGGGCGGAGCTTTCTTT
-,-,TRBV4-1,TRBJ2-7,CASGRSTGPYEQYF,TGCGCCAGCGGTAGATCCACAGGGCCCTACGAGCAGTACTTC
TRBD2,few,TRBV7-2,TRBJ2-7,CASSSTSGRGLEQYF,TGTGCCAGCAGCTCGACCAGCGGGAGAGGTCTCGAGCAGTACTTC
-,-,TRBV27,TRBJ1-6,CASSLSAAGGWSPLHF,TGTGCCAGCAGTTTATCGGCGGCTGGGGGGTGGTCACCCCTCCACTTT
-,-,TRBV14,TRBJ2-1,CASHLSGNEQFF,TGTGCCAGCCACTTAAGCGGGAATGAGCAGTTCTTC
-,once,TRBV4-1,TRBJ2-7,CASSQTEGPTYEQYF,TGCGCCAGTTCCCAGACGGAGGGGCCCACCTACGAGCAGTACTTC
-,few,TRBV7-2,TRBJ2-6,CASSGGGGISSGANVLTF,TGTGCCAGCAGCGGCGGTGGGGGCATAAGCTCTGGGGCCAACGTCCTGACTTTC
TRBD1,-,TRBV14,TRBJ2-5,CASSRLLGQQETQYF,TGTGCCAGCAGCCGATTACTGGGACAGCAAGAGACCCAGTACTTC
-,-,TRBV10-3,TRBJ1-2,CAITATQGLLAYGYTF,TGTGCCATCACCGCTACACAGGGCCTCCTGGCCTATGGCTACACCTTC
-,-,TRBV2,TRBJ2-1,CASSEMTPGGDEQFF,TGTGCCAGCAGTGAAATGACCCCGGGGGGCGATGAGCAGTTCTTC
-,-,TRBV30,TRBJ2-7,CAWSGFDTSEQYF,TGTGCCTGGAGTGGGTTCGACACTAGCGAGCAGTACTTC
-,-,TRBV2,TRBJ2-7,CASRNMIYEQYF,TGTGCCAGCAGGAACATGATCTACGAGCAGTACTTC
TRBD1,-,TRBV13,TRBJ2-1,CASSLRQGVGNEQFF,TGTGCCAGCAGCTTAAGGCAGGGGGTGGGCAATGAGCAGTTCTTC
-,-,TRBV6-6,TRBJ1-1,CASSYEGLSAFF,TGTGCCAGCAGTTACGAGGGACTGTCTGCTTTCTTT
-,-,TRBV14,TRBJ1-5,CASSQSRSQPQHF,TGTGCCAGCAGCCAAAGTAGGAGTCAGCCCCAGCATTTT
-,-,TRBV11-3,TRBJ1-1,CASSLGTGGPTEAFF,TGTGCCAGCAGCTTAGGCACGGGGGGACCCACTGAAGCTTTCTTT
TRBD2,-,TRBV9,TRBJ2-1,CASSGNLLGSGRALPGVEQFF,TGTGCCAGCAGCGGAAACCTCCTTGGGAGCGGGAGGGCCCTCCCTGGGGTGGAGCAGTTCTTC
TRBD1,-,TRBV6-1,TRBJ1-1,CASSEGTGMNTEAFF,TGTGCCAGCAGTGAAGGGACAGGAATGAACACTGAAGCTTTCTTT